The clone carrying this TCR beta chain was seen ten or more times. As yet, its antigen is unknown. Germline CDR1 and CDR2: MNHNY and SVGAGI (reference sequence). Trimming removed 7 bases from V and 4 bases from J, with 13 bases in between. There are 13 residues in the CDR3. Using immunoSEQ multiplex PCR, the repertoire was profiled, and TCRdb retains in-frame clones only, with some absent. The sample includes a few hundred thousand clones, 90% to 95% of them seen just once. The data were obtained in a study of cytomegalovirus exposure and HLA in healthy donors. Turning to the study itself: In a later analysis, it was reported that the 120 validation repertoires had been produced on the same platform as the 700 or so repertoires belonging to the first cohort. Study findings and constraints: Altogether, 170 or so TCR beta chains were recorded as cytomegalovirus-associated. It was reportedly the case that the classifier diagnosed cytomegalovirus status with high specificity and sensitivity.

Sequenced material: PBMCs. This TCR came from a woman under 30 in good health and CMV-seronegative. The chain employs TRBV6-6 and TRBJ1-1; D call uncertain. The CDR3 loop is CASTHYGATEAFF. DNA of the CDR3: TGTGCCAGCACCCACTATGGCGCCACTGAAGCTTTCTTT.